The 25 T cell receptor beta chains below all came from one sample that was sequenced in a study of T cells in Graves' hyperthyroidism and ophthalmopathy. Researchers amplified the TCR beta CDR3 regions from RNA transcripts. TCR CDR3 underwent first-round RT-PCR with the HTBI primer set. TCRdb called the multiplex PCR reads again in MiXCR, with one record for every CDR3 protein. The sample contains some 300,000 distinct CDR3 sequences, roughly 20% of which appear only once. Material: blood. The receptor source for this set is a man between 50 and 59 years old with Graves' ophthalmopathy.

The chain combines TRBV20-1 with TRBJ1-2; 7 bases align to TRBD1. This CDR3 has 12 amino acids. CDR1 and CDR2 (germline): DFQATT, SNEGSKA (reference sequence). V was pared by 2 bases and J by 5 bases, with 2 bases of the junction left unmatched. The CDR3 loop reads CSARNRGYGYTF. Written as DNA, the CDR3 is TGCAGTGCTAGAAACAGGGGTTATGGCTACACCTTC.

The chain carries TRBV3-1 and TRBJ1-4; TRBD1 matches at 10 bases. Unmatched junction bases numbered 15, after V lost 6 bases and J lost 8 bases. This CDR3 is 17 amino acids long. The germline gives CDR1 LGHDT, CDR2 YNNKEL (reference sequence). CDR3 sequence (DNA): TGTGCCAGCAGTCGTACCCCATCGACAGGGGGCACGGAAAAACTGTTTTTT. Amino acids: CASSRTPSTGGTEKLFF.

This clonotype came up once. This chain uses TRBV20-1 with TRBJ1-5; 9 nucleotides line up with TRBD1. After removal of 0 bases from V and 0 bases from J, the junction contained 3 bases not matched to a gene. The CDR3 sequence is 16 residues long. Germline values: CDR1 DFQATT, CDR2 SNEGSKA (reference sequence). This chain's CDR3 is CSAREATGGSNQPQHF. CDR3 in DNA: TGCAGTGCTAGAGAAGCGACAGGGGGTAGCAATCAGCCCCAGCATTTT.

The rearrangement links TRBV5-1 to TRBJ1-6, with a possible D match to TRBD1 (5 bases). Germline CDR1 SGHRS, CDR2 YFSETQ. Trimming shortened V by 0 bases and J by 7 bases, and 11 bases separated the two germline ends. The CDR3 runs 15 residues. The CDR3 coding sequence is TGCGCCAGCAGCTTGGAGAACAGGTCAAATTCACCCCTCCACTTT. It translates to CASSLENRSNSPLHF.

This clonotype has a handful of counts. The chain carries TRBV20-1 and TRBJ2-1; possibly TRBD1 or TRBD2 for D (6 bases each). The CDR3 length is 13 residues. CDR1 and CDR2 (germline): DFQATT, SNEGSKA (reference sequence). V shed 3 bases and J shed 6 bases, with 12 bases lying between them. CDR3 in amino acids: CSASPGARNEQFF. CDR3 in DNA: TGCAGTGCTAGCCCGGGGGCGCGCAATGAGCAGTTCTTC.

In its sample, this clonotype was seen a few times. V and J are TRBV19 and TRBJ2-7; D call uncertain. The CDR3 extends over 12 amino acids. V lost 5 bases to trimming and J lost 5 bases, with 10 bases between them. The germline CDR1 and CDR2 sequences are LNHDA and SQIVND (reference sequence). This CDR3 reads CASSQRADEQYF. The CDR3 DNA reads as TGTGCCAGTAGTCAAAGGGCGGACGAGCAGTACTTC.

At least ten counts were recorded for this clonotype. The chain has TRBV20-1 and TRBJ2-3; 12 nucleotides agree with TRBD2. J gave up 5 bases and V 5 bases, and 8 bases lay outside the gene matches. CDR1 DFQATT and CDR2 SNEGSKA come from the germline V gene (reference sequence). The CDR3 is 15 residues long. The CDR3 spells CSAGLAGTPLDTQYF. The CDR3 DNA is TGCAGTGCTGGACTAGCGGGGACGCCATTAGATACGCAGTATTTT.

The gene calls are TRBV6-9 and TRBJ2-3; 13 positions match TRBD2. Germline CDR1 is MNHGY and CDR2 is SVAAGI. This CDR3 has 19 amino acids. Trimming removed 3 bases from V and 4 bases from J; junction bases left unmatched: 13. The CDR3 bases are TGTGCCAGCAGTTACGGACTAGCGGGAGCACGACCTGAGGCAGATACGCAGTATTTT. This translates into CASSYGLAGARPEADTQYF.

This clonotype was seen ten or more times. This rearrangement joins TRBV7-9 to TRBJ1-5, with 7 bases lining up with TRBD1. Germline-derived CDR1 and CDR2 are SEHNR and FQNEAQ (reference sequence). J lost 4 bases, V lost 10 bases, and 16 bases had no gene match. This CDR3 has 16 residues. The CDR3 DNA reads as TGTGCCACCGCGGGGACCGGGACAGCTGAAAATCAGCCCCAGCATTTT. Encoded protein: CATAGTGTAENQPQHF.

There are a few counts of this clonotype. This sequence joins TRBV24-1 and TRBJ2-2; TRBD2 might be the D (6 bases). V was shortened by 5 bases and J by 5 bases, with 14 bases between the two germline ends. CDR1 KGHDR and CDR2 SFDVKD come from the germline V gene. This CDR3 has 15 residues. The CDR3 protein is CATSGTGADTGELFF. CDR3 bases: TGTGCCACCAGTGGAACGGGAGCGGATACCGGGGAGCTGTTTTTT.

This clonotype appeared many times. The rearrangement uses TRBV7-9 and TRBJ2-1, with a possible D match to TRBD2 (6 bases). V was pared by 5 bases and J by 7 bases, with 15 bases between. Germline CDR1 is SEHNR and CDR2 is FQNEAQ (reference sequence). This CDR3 spans 14 amino acids. The CDR3 bases are TGTGCCAGCAGCCCGACTAGTTCGCCGAATGAGCAGTTCTTC. Residues: CASSPTSSPNEQFF.

This clonotype has a count of ten or more. The rearrangement joins TRBV11-2 to TRBJ2-7; 8 bases align to TRBD1. V lost 1 base to trimming and J lost 9 bases; unmatched junction nucleotides: 2. The CDR3 sequence is 12 residues long. CDR1 is SGHAT, CDR2 FQNNGV, per germline. The CDR3 sequence is CASSLAGGGQYF. The CDR3 DNA reads TGTGCCAGCAGCTTAGCAGGGGGCGGGCAGTACTTC. The full variable domain, its missing parts supplied by reference TRBV11-2 and TRBJ2-7, is EAGVAQSPRYKIIEKRQSVAFWCNPISGHATLYWYQQILGQGPKLLIQFQNNGVVDDSQLPKDRFSAERLKGVDSTLKIQPAKLEDSAVYLCASSLAGGGQYFGPGTRLTVT.

This clonotype has more than one count but fewer than ten. The chain has TRBV6-1 and TRBJ2-5; D tentatively reads TRBD1 or TRBD2 (6 bases each). The CDR3 loop spans 16 amino acids. Germline CDR1 MNHNS, CDR2 SASEGT. The germline V and J ends were trimmed by 6 bases and 4 bases, with 21 bases remaining between them. CDR3 in amino acids: CASSFLFGGLGETQYF. CDR3 sequence (DNA): TGTGCCAGCAGCTTTCTTTTCGGGGGCTTGGGAGAGACCCAGTACTTC.

The table lists this clonotype with many counts. The chain carries TRBV30 and TRBJ2-3, with D possibly being TRBD2 (5 bases). Germline CDR1 GTSNPN, CDR2 SVGIG (reference sequence). The CDR3 extends over 12 amino acids. Trimming removed 5 bases at V and 0 bases at J, with 6 bases between. CDR3 protein: CAWGLSTDTQYF. CDR3 nucleotide sequence: TGTGCCTGGGGACTGAGCACAGATACGCAGTATTTT.

This chain connects TRBV4-2 to TRBJ2-1; the match to TRBD2 covers 13 bases. The length of the CDR3 is 15 residues. Germline V gene data show CDR1 as LGHNA and CDR2 as YNFKEQ. V lost 1 base and J lost 9; bases outside the gene matches: 3. The CDR3 reads CASSQVLAGGSEQFF. CDR3 nucleotide sequence: TGTGCCAGCAGCCAAGTACTAGCGGGAGGGAGTGAGCAGTTCTTC.

This clonotype was found a few times. J is TRBJ2-3 and V is TRBV15; D possibly corresponds to TRBD1 (6 bases). The CDR3 is 13 amino acids. V was cut by 8 bases and J by 2 bases, with 11 bases left in between. Germline loops: CDR1 LNHNV, CDR2 YYDKDF (reference sequence). The CDR3 region has the DNA TGTGCCACCGGAAGGGACACCACAGATACGCAGTATTTT. Translation: CATGRDTTDTQYF.

This clonotype showed up many times. The chain employs TRBV15 and TRBJ1-1; the D is unclear. Germline V gene lookup returns CDR1 LNHNV and CDR2 YYDKDF (reference sequence). Trimming removed 3 bases at V and 0 bases at J, with 8 bases between. The CDR3 extends over 14 amino acids. The CDR3 nucleotides are TGTGCCACCAGCAGGGACGGCATGAACACTGAAGCTTTCTTT. Translation gives CATSRDGMNTEAFF.

This clonotype showed up just a few times. The CDR3 DNA reads as TGTGCCACCAGGGGGAGTCTAGCCAAAAACATTCAGTACTTC. This translates into CATRGSLAKNIQYF. This sequence joins TRBV6-2 or TRBV6-3 and TRBJ2-4, with 7 nucleotides matching TRBD1. This CDR3 is built from 14 residues. Germline assignment: CDR1 MNHEY and CDR2 SVGEGT. Trimming cost V 10 bases and J 0 bases; bases outside gene matches: 6.

This chain uses TRBV10-3 with TRBJ2-7; D might be TRBD2 (5 bases). There are 11 residues in the CDR3. Germline lookup yields CDR1 ENHRY and CDR2 SYGVKD. The ends were cut back, 3 bases at V and 9 bases at J, with 9 bases in the middle. The CDR3 DNA sequence: TGTGCCATCAGTGAAGAGGGCGGGCAGTACTTC. It specifies CAISEEGGQYF.

Ten or more counts support this clonotype. V is TRBV15 and J is TRBJ2-1; 7 bases align to TRBD2. V was clipped by 2 bases and J by 7 bases; unmatched bases: 8. Germline lookup yields CDR1 LNHNV and CDR2 YYDKDF (reference sequence). The CDR3 length is 15 residues. CDR3 residues: CATSRSRGSNNEQFF. CDR3 nucleotides: TGTGCCACCAGCAGAAGCCGCGGGAGCAATAATGAGCAGTTCTTC.

The chain links TRBV13 to TRBJ1-2; D is unclear. Trimming took 5 bases from V and 6 from J, leaving 13 bases between them. This CDR3 contains 13 residues. CDR1 and CDR2 from the germline V gene are PRHDT and FYEKMQ (reference sequence). The CDR3 sequence is CASSRSTGDGYTF. CDR3 bases: TGTGCCAGCAGCCGCTCCACTGGGGATGGCTACACCTTC.

This clonotype appeared a few times. This sequence joins TRBV20-1 and TRBJ2-1, with 10 bases fitting TRBD2. Germline V gene sequence: CDR1 DFQATT, CDR2 SNEGSKA (reference sequence). V was clipped by 2 bases and J by 5 bases; unmatched bases: 3. The CDR3 sequence is 14 residues long. The CDR3 DNA follows: TGCAGTGCTAGACGACTAGCGGGCCACAATGAGCAGTTCTTC. This translates into CSARRLAGHNEQFF.

This clonotype has ten or more counts. V usage is TRBV18 and J usage is TRBJ1-1; a possible D gene is TRBD1 (5 bases). The CDR3 totals 15 residues. V was shortened by 3 bases and J by 4 bases, with 15 bases between the two germline ends. The V gene's germline CDR1 is KGHSH and CDR2 LQKENI. Here the CDR3 reads CASSPGSGGGTEAFF. The CDR3 bases are TGTGCCAGCTCACCTGGGAGCGGGGGGGGCACTGAAGCTTTCTTT.

The rearrangement joins TRBV2 to TRBJ2-1; D unresolved. The V end was cut by 6 bases, the J end by 0 bases, with 12 bases between. The CDR3 has 15 amino acids. Germline V gene lookup returns CDR1 SNHLY and CDR2 FYNNEI. The CDR3 DNA is TGTGCCAGCAGCCGAACCATGAGCTCCTACAATGAGCAGTTCTTC. Translated: CASSRTMSSYNEQFF.

The sample holds many counts of this clonotype. V gene TRBV6-4 combines with J gene TRBJ2-1, with TRBD2 matching over 7 bases. CDR3 length: 16 residues. The J segment lost 1 base and the V segment lost 0 bases, leaving 3 bases of the junction unmatched. The germline V gene encodes CDR1 MRHNA and CDR2 SNTAGT. CDR3 amino acids: CASSDSGGSSYNEQFF. The CDR3 nucleotides read TGTGCCAGCAGTGACTCGGGCGGGAGTTCCTACAATGAGCAGTTCTTC.